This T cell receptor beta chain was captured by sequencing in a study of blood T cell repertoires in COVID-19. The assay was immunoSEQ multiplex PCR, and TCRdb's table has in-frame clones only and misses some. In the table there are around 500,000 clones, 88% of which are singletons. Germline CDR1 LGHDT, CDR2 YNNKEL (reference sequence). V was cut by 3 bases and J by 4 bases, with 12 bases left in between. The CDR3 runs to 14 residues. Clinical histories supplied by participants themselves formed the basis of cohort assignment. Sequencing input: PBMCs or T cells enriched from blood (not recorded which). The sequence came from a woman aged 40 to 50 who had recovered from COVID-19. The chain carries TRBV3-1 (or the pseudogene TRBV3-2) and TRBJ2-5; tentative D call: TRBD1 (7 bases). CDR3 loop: CASSHNRGGETQYF. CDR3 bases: TGTGCCAGCAGCCACAACAGGGGAGGAGAGACCCAGTACTTC.